The 31 T cell receptor beta chains below were found in one sample sequenced in a study of shared clonotypes between healthy human individuals. Assay: immunoSEQ multiplex PCR; the TCRdb copy retains only in-frame clones and omits some. The profile shows about 710,000 clones, more than 70% of them singletons. Material for sequencing was memory CD4+ T cells sorted from blood. Subset described: CD45RA-negative fraction. The receptor source for this set is a woman aged 25 to 39 in good health.

This clone was detected only a few times. The chain links TRBV5-6 to TRBJ2-7; D not certain. V lost 1 base to trimming and J lost 4 bases, with 6 bases between them. CDR1 SGHDT and CDR2 YYEEEE come from the germline V gene. This CDR3 is 12 amino acids long. The DNA of the CDR3 is TGTGCCAGCAGCTTGTCTGGATACGAGCAGTACTTC. It codes for CASSLSGYEQYF.

V gene TRBV12-5 combines with J gene TRBJ2-2, with D unresolved. CDR1 is LGHNT and CDR2 is FRNRAP in the germline V gene. V was cut by 4 bases and J by 6 bases, with 6 bases left in between. CDR3 length: 12 amino acids. CDR3 nucleotide sequence: TGTGCTAGTGGTTACAGCCCCGGGGAGCTGTTTTTT. Translation gives CASGYSPGELFF.

The chain combines TRBV1 with TRBJ2-1; TRBD2, the table's D call, lacks a check against the DNA. TRBV1 is classified as a pseudogene. The CDR3 sequence is 17 residues long. Here the CDR3 DNA reads TGCACCAGCAGCCAAGATTCAGAGCTAGCGGGAACCAATGAGCAGTTCTTC. Translating gives CTSSQDSELAGTNEQFF.

This CDR3 is CASSFSGTVDTEAFF. The DNA of the CDR3 is TGTGCCAGCAGCTTCTCCGGGACAGTTGACACTGAAGCTTTCTTT. This rearrangement joins TRBV7-2 to TRBJ1-1; 7 nucleotides align to TRBD1. V trimming: 3 bases; J trimming: 3 bases; junction bases outside the gene matches: 7. The germline V gene encodes CDR1 SGHTA and CDR2 FQGNSA. The CDR3 covers 15 residues. The variable domain in full, completed from reference TRBV7-2 and TRBJ1-1, reads GAGVSQSPSNKVTEKGKDVELRCDPISGHTALYWYRQSLGQGLEFLIYFQGNSAPDKSGLPSDRFSAERTGGSVSTLTIQRTQQEDSAVYLCASSFSGTVDTEAFFGQGTRLTVV.

This clone was seen only a few times. The gene calls are TRBV20-1 and TRBJ2-7; unclear D gene. The CDR3 loop spans 11 amino acids. The V end was cut by 4 bases, the J end by 0 bases, with 4 bases between. Per germline, CDR1 DFQATT and CDR2 SNEGSKA (reference sequence). The CDR3 loop is CSAKPSYEQYF. The CDR3 bases are TGCAGTGCTAAACCCTCCTACGAGCAGTACTTC.

The chain has TRBV30 and TRBJ2-1; D may match TRBD1 or TRBD2 (5 bases each). The CDR3 spans 15 residues. Germline lookup yields CDR1 GTSNPN and CDR2 SVGIG (reference sequence). Trimming took off 0 bases at V and 1 base at J, with 10 bases between the two ends. CDR3 amino acids: CAWSVWGSSYNEQFF. CDR3 coding DNA: TGTGCCTGGAGTGTCTGGGGGAGTTCCTACAATGAGCAGTTCTTC.

V gene TRBV5-1 combines with J gene TRBJ2-3; TRBD1 matches at 12 bases. V dropped 7 bases and J dropped 0; count of bases not matched to a gene: 15. The CDR3 loop spans 19 amino acids. The germline V gene has CDR1 SGHRS and CDR2 YFSETQ. This chain's CDR3 is CASAIAGTGGAGSTDTQYF. DNA of the CDR3: TGCGCCAGCGCAATAGCCGGGACAGGGGGCGCGGGGAGCACAGATACGCAGTATTTT.

The rearrangement links TRBV19 to TRBJ1-5; D possibly corresponds to TRBD1 (6 bases). Deletions cut 8 bases from V and 5 bases from J, with 10 bases between. The CDR3 spans 12 residues. Germline CDR1 reads LNHDA; CDR2 reads SQIVND (reference sequence). CDR3 sequence: CASQQGYQPQHF. The CDR3 DNA follows: TGTGCCAGTCAGCAGGGGTATCAGCCCCAGCATTTT.

J is TRBJ2-1 and V is TRBV7-7, with 7 nucleotides matching TRBD2. Germline values: CDR1 SSHAT, CDR2 FNYEAQ (reference sequence). V was clipped by 5 bases and J by 9 bases; unmatched bases: 13. The CDR3 sequence is 15 residues long. CDR3 sequence (DNA): TGTGCCAGCAGCCGCCTGGCGGGAGAGCTGGCTGAGCAGTTCTTC. Amino acid sequence: CASSRLAGELAEQFF.

The J gene is TRBJ2-1, the V gene TRBV27; TRBD2 agrees at 8 bases. V was clipped by 6 bases and J by 7 bases; unmatched bases: 11. The length of the CDR3 is 15 residues. Germline-derived CDR1 and CDR2 are MNHEY and SMNVEV (reference sequence). The CDR3 loop reads CASRWQAGVINEQFF. As DNA, the CDR3 is TGTGCCAGCAGATGGCAAGCGGGAGTGATTAATGAGCAGTTCTTC.

The chain combines TRBV30 with TRBJ2-5; 8 bases line up with TRBD1. V trimming: 5 bases; J trimming: 3 bases; junction bases outside the gene matches: 5. Germline V gene lookup returns CDR1 GTSNPN and CDR2 SVGIG (reference sequence). The CDR3 runs to 13 residues. In DNA form, the CDR3 reads TGTGCCTGGGAACCGGGACAGGAAGAGACCCAGTACTTC. This gives the protein CAWEPGQEETQYF.

The chain uses TRBV6-1 and TRBJ1-4; no clear D. This CDR3 has 12 amino acids. Germline-derived CDR1 and CDR2 are MNHNS and SASEGT. Trimming left V 5 bases short and J 13 bases short, with 14 bases between. The CDR3 sequence is CASSPQLGRLFF. For the CDR3, the DNA is TGTGCCAGCAGTCCTCAGTTGGGAAGACTGTTTTTT.

The chain recombines TRBV7-2 with TRBJ1-2; no definite D call. This CDR3 has 15 amino acids. V lost 1 base and J lost 7, with 16 bases in between. Germline CDR1 and CDR2: SGHTA and FQGNSA. CDR3 sequence (DNA): TGTGCCAGCAGCTTAGGTGGCGTGGGGATGGGTGGCTACACCTTC. Amino acids: CASSLGGVGMGGYTF.

This chain joins TRBV6-1 and TRBJ1-1; D unresolved. The CDR3 spans 16 residues. Germline V gene lookup returns CDR1 MNHNS and CDR2 SASEGT. Trimming pared 4 bases from V and 1 base from J, leaving 16 bases between. The CDR3 is CASSGLNWPPNTEAFF. CDR3 sequence (DNA): TGTGCCAGCAGTGGTTTAAATTGGCCTCCGAACACTGAAGCTTTCTTT.

The gene calls are TRBV5-6 and TRBJ2-5; D gene uncertain. The DNA end favors TRBJ2-7, so the J call may be wrong. Looked up from germline, CDR1 is SGHDT and CDR2 is YYEEEE. The CDR3 is 13 residues long. The CDR3 is CASSRDHSYEQYF. In DNA form, the CDR3 reads TGTGCCAGCAGCCGTGACCACTCCTACGAGCAGTACTTC.

This chain links TRBV5-6 with TRBJ1-2; D not resolved. This CDR3 comprises 14 residues. From germline, CDR1 is SGHDT and CDR2 YYEEEE. The V gene lost 0 bases and the J gene lost 3 bases, with 9 bases spanning the gap. CDR3 sequence (DNA): TGTGCCAGCAGCTTGGAGCCAATTCACTATGGCTACACCTTC. Translated, it gives CASSLEPIHYGYTF.

This chain connects TRBV2 to TRBJ2-7; 9 bases line up with TRBD1. Germline CDR1 and CDR2: SNHLY and FYNNEI. After removal of 6 bases from V and 6 bases from J, the junction contained 12 bases not matched to a gene. The CDR3 is made up of 15 amino acids. DNA for the CDR3: TGTGCCAGCAGGGCTCAGGGACAGGGCCTTAGCGAGCAGTACTTC. It yields the protein CASRAQGQGLSEQYF.

The genes are TRBV5-1 and TRBJ2-3; no clear D gene. Germline V gene lookup returns CDR1 SGHRS and CDR2 YFSETQ. CDR3 size: 15 residues. In DNA form, the CDR3 reads TGCGCTTCGTCGGTCGCGGAACCTAGCACAGATACGCAGTATTTT. Protein sequence: CASSVAEPSTDTQYF.

Regarding this clone: Other DNA variants within this sample encode the same CDR3. The J gene is TRBJ2-3, the V gene TRBV20-1; D is unresolved. CDR3 length: 11 amino acids. V dropped 3 bases and J dropped 4 bases, with 5 bases sitting between them. Per germline, CDR1 DFQATT and CDR2 SNEGSKA (reference sequence). In DNA form, the CDR3 reads TGCAGTGCTAGCCGACCAGATACGCAGTATTTT. Translating gives CSASRPDTQYF.

This chain connects TRBV7-8 to TRBJ2-7; weak D call: TRBD1 (6 bases). The CDR3 has 15 amino acids. The V end was cut by 5 bases, the J end by 2 bases, with 16 bases between. Germline loops: CDR1 SGHVS, CDR2 FQNEAQ. CDR3 DNA sequence: TGTGCCAGCAGCACACGACAGGTGACAACCTACGAGCAGTACTTC. Translation gives CASSTRQVTTYEQYF.

J is TRBJ1-2 and V is TRBV6-1; D is possibly TRBD1 (6 bases). Germline CDR1 is MNHNS and CDR2 is SASEGT. V lost 1 base, J lost 8 bases, and 14 bases lay in between. This CDR3 is built from 14 residues. The CDR3 is CASSEVTQGNGYTF. As DNA, the CDR3 is TGTGCCAGCAGTGAAGTTACACAGGGCAACGGCTACACCTTC.

The gene calls are TRBV28 and TRBJ1-2; no reliable D call. The CDR3 is made up of 12 amino acids. Trimming shortened V by 3 bases and J by 7 bases, and 9 bases separated the two germline ends. Germline CDR1 and CDR2: MDHEN and SYDVKM. CDR3 DNA: TGTGCCAGCAGTTTGGTCAGGTCTGGCTACACCTTC. This sequence encodes CASSLVRSGYTF.

The chain joins TRBV13 to TRBJ1-3; maybe TRBD1 (6 bases). In germline, CDR1 is PRHDT, CDR2 FYEKMQ (reference sequence). This CDR3 has 17 amino acids. Trimming took 1 base from V and 0 from J, leaving 13 bases between them. CDR3 coding DNA: TGTGCCAGCAGCTTAGAGGGGGGCACAAGCTCTGGAAACACCATATATTTT. Amino acid sequence: CASSLEGGTSSGNTIYF.

The chain combines TRBV28 with TRBJ1-1; a weak D match, TRBD1 (6 bases). The V gene lost 9 bases and the J gene lost 0 bases, with 17 bases spanning the gap. This CDR3 region has 15 residues. The germline gives CDR1 MDHEN, CDR2 SYDVKM. Written as DNA, the CDR3 is TGTGCCAGTGAGAGGACAGACTTAATGAACACTGAAGCTTTCTTT. It encodes CASERTDLMNTEAFF. Filled out from reference TRBV28 and TRBJ1-1, the complete variable domain reads DVKVTQSSRYLVKRTGEKVFLECVQDMDHENMFWYRQDPGLGLRLIYFSYDVKMKEKGDIPEGYSVSREKKERFSLILESASTNQTSMYLCASERTDLMNTEAFFGQGTRLTVV.

The chain uses TRBV5-4 and TRBJ2-5; TRBD2 agrees at 7 bases. Trimming cost V 0 bases and J 5 bases; bases outside gene matches: 7. This CDR3 spans 15 amino acids. The V gene's germline CDR1 is SGHNT and CDR2 YYREEE (reference sequence). The CDR3 nucleotides read TGTGCCAGCAGCTTGGATTCCGGGAGGAGCGAGACCCAGTACTTC. Translated: CASSLDSGRSETQYF.

This clone has a handful of counts. This sample includes further DNA sequences coding for the same CDR3. V is TRBV7-2 and J is TRBJ2-1; D could derive from TRBD1 or TRBD2 (5 bases each). In germline, CDR1 is SGHTA, CDR2 FQGNSA. V was trimmed by 5 bases and J by 2 bases, leaving 10 bases between them. This CDR3 is 14 amino acids long. The CDR3 nucleotides are TGTGCCAGCAGCCTATCGGGACCCTACAATGAGCAGTTCTTC. Translated, it gives CASSLSGPYNEQFF.

The chain has TRBV7-9 and TRBJ2-7; the match to TRBD1 covers 8 bases. V lost 5 bases, J lost 6 bases, and 6 bases stayed unmatched. In germline, CDR1 is SEHNR, CDR2 FQNEAQ (reference sequence). The CDR3 has 13 residues. The CDR3 coding sequence is TGTGCCAGCAGCCAGGGGGCGCAGGGCGAGCAGTACTTC. This gives the protein CASSQGAQGEQYF.

As concerns this clone: This CDR3 is also generated by other DNA sequences in the sample. V gene TRBV5-6 combines with J gene TRBJ1-2, with D unclear. The CDR3 runs to 15 residues. The germline V and J ends were trimmed by 0 bases and 0 bases, with 9 bases remaining between them. Germline V lookup: CDR1 SGHDT, CDR2 YYEEEE. As DNA, the CDR3 is TGTGCCAGCAGCTTGGTAGGAAGTTCTAACTATGGCTACACCTTC. Encoded protein: CASSLVGSSNYGYTF.

V usage is TRBV4-1 and J usage is TRBJ1-4; 9 positions match TRBD1. The trim removed 2 bases at V and 9 bases at J, leaving 19 bases unmatched. The CDR3 spans 19 residues. CDR1 is MGHRA and CDR2 is YSYEKL in the germline V gene. CDR3 residues: CASSQPPVGQGGAGKKLFF. CDR3 sequence (DNA): TGCGCCAGCAGCCAACCCCCCGTGGGACAGGGAGGCGCAGGGAAAAAACTGTTTTTT.

CDR3 amino acids: CASSPQRPSNTGELFF. The CDR3 DNA follows: TGTGCCAGCAGCCCCCAGAGACCATCGAACACCGGGGAGCTGTTTTTT. The gene calls are TRBV7-9 and TRBJ2-2, with D unresolved. V lost 5 bases and J 0 bases, leaving 13 bases between the germline ends. This CDR3 contains 16 residues. In germline, CDR1 is SEHNR, CDR2 FQNEAQ (reference sequence). Together with reference TRBV7-9 and TRBJ2-2, the CDR3 gives the full variable domain: DTGVSQNPRHKITKRGQNVTFRCDPISEHNRLYWYRQTLGQGPEFLTYFQNEAQLEKSRLLSDRFSAERPKGSFSTLEIQRTEQGDSAMYLCASSPQRPSNTGELFFGEGSRLTVL.

This clone was seen a single time. The chain is built from TRBV28 and TRBJ1-1; D perhaps matches TRBD1 (6 bases). V was shortened by 5 bases and J by 0 bases, with 10 bases between the two germline ends. CDR1 MDHEN and CDR2 SYDVKM come from the germline V gene. CDR3 size: 14 residues. The CDR3 sequence: CASSQDSMNTEAFF. The CDR3 DNA follows: TGTGCCAGCAGTCAGGACAGCATGAACACTGAAGCTTTCTTT.